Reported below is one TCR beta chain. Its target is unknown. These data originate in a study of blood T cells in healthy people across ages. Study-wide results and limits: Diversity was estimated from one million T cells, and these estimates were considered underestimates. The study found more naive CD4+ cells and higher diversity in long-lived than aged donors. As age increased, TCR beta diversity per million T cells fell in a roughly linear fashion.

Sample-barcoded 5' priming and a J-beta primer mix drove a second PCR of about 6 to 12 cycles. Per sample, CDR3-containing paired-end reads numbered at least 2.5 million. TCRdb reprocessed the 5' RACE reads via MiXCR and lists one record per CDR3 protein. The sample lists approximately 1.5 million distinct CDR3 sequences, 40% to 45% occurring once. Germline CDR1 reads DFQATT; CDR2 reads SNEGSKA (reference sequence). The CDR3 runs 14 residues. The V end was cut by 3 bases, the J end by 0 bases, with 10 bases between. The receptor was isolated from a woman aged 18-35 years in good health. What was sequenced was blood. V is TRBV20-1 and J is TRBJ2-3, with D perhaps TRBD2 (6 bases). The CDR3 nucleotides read TGCAGTGCTAGCGCGCGGGACAGCACAGATACGCAGTATTTT. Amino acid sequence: CSASARDSTDTQYF.